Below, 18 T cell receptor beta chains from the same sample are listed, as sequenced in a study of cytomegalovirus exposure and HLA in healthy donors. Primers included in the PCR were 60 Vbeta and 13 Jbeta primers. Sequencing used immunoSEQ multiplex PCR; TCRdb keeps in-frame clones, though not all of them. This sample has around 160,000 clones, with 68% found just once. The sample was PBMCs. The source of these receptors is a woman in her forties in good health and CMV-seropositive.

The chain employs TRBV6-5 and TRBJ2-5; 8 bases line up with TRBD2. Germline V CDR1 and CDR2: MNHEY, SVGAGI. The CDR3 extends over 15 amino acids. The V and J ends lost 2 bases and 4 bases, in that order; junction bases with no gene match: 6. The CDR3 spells CASSYEGTRGETQYF. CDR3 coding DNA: TGTGCCAGCAGTTACGAAGGGACTAGGGGAGAGACCCAGTACTTC.

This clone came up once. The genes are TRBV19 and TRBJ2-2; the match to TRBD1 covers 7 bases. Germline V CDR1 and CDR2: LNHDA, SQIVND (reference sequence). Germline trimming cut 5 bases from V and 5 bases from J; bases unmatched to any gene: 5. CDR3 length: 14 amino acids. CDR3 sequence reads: CASSPTTGTGELFF. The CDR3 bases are TGTGCCAGTAGTCCCACGACAGGGACCGGGGAGCTGTTTTTT.

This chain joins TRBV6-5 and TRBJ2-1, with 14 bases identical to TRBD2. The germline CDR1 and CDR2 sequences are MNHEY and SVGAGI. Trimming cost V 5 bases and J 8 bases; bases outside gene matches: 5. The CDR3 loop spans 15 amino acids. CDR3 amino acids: CASSPGTSGSDEQFF. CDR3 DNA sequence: TGTGCCAGCAGTCCCGGGACTAGCGGGAGCGATGAGCAGTTCTTC.

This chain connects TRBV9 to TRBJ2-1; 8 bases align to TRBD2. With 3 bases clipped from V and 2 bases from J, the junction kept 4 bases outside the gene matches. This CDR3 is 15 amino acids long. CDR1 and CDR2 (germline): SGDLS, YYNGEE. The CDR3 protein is CASSGDGGAYNEQFF. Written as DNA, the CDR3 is TGTGCCAGCAGCGGTGACGGGGGGGCCTACAATGAGCAGTTCTTC.

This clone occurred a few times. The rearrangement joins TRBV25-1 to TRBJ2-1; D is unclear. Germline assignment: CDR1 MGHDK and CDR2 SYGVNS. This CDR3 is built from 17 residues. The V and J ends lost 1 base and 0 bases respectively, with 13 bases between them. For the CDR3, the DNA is TGTGCCAGCAGTGAATTCAAGACGGCTAGCTCCTACAATGAGCAGTTCTTC. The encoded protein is CASSEFKTASSYNEQFF.

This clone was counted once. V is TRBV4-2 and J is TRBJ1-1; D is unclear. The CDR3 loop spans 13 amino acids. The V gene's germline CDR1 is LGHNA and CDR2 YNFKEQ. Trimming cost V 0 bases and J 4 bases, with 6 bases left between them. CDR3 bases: TGTGCCAGCAGCCAAGAGGGGAGCACTGAAGCTTTCTTT. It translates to CASSQEGSTEAFF.

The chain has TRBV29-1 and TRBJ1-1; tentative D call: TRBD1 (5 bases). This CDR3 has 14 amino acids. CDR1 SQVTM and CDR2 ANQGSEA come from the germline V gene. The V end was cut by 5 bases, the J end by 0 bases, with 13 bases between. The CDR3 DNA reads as TGCAGCGTTTCGGGACTCAGCATGAACACTGAAGCTTTCTTT. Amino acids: CSVSGLSMNTEAFF.

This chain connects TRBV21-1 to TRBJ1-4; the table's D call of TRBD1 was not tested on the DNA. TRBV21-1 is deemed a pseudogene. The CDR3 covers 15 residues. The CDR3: CASSACRDKGEKLFF. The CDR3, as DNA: TGTGCCAGCAGCGCCTGTAGGGACAAGGGGGAAAAACTGTTTTTT.

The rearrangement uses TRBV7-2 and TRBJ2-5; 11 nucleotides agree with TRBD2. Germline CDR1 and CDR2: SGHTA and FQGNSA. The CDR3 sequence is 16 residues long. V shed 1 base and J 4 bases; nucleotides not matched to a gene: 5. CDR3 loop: CASSLGLAGGPETQYF. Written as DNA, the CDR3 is TGTGCCAGCAGCTTAGGCCTAGCGGGGGGTCCAGAGACCCAGTACTTC.

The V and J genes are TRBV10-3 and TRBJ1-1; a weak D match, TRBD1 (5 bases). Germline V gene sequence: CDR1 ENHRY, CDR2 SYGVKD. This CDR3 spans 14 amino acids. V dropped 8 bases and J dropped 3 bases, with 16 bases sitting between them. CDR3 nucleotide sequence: TGTGCCATCCGTCGAGGGTGGGGGGACACTGAAGCTTTCTTT. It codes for CAIRRGWGDTEAFF.

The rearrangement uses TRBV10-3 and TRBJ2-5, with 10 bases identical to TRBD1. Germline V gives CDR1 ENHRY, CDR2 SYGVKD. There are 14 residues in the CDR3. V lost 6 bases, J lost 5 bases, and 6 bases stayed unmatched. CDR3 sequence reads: CAISWTGGEETQYF. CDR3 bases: TGTGCCATCAGCTGGACAGGGGGGGAGGAGACCCAGTACTTC.

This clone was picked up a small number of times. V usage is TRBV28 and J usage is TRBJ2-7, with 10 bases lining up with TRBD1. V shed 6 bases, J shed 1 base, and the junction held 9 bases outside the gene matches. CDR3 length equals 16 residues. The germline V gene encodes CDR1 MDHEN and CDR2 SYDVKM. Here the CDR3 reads CASSSLRTGGSYEQYF. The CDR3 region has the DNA TGTGCCAGCAGCTCCCTGAGGACAGGGGGATCCTACGAGCAGTACTTC.

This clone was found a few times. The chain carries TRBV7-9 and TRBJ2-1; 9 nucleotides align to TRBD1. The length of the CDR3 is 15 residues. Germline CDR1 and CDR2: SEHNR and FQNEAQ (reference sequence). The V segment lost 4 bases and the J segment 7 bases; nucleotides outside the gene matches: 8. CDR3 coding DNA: TGTGCCAGCAGCTCCCCGGACAGGGGAGGAAATGAGCAGTTCTTC. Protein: CASSSPDRGGNEQFF.

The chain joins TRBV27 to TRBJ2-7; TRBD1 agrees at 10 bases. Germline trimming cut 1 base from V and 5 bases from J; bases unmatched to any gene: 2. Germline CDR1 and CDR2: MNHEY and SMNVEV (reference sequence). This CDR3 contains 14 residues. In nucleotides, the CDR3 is TGTGCCAGCAGTTTATTGGGGACAGGGGACGAGCAGTACTTC. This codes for CASSLLGTGDEQYF.

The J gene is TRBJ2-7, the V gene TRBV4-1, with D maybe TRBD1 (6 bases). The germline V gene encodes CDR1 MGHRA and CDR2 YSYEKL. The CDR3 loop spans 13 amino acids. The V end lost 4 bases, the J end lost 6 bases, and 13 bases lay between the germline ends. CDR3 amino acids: CASSLTQGSEQYF. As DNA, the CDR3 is TGCGCCAGCAGCCTAACCCAGGGGTCCGAGCAGTACTTC.

In DNA, the CDR3 is TGTTGCGGGGAATCCGGTACCGGGGAGCTGTTTTTT. Amino acids: CCGESGTGELFF. The V call is TRBV19, the J call TRBJ2-2; TRBD2 might be the D (6 bases). Germline V gives CDR1 LNHDA, CDR2 SQIVND (reference sequence). The CDR3 contains 12 residues.

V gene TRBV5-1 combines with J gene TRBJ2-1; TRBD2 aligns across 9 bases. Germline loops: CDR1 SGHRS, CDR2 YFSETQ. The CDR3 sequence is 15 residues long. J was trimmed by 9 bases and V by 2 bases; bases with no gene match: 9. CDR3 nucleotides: TGCGCCAGCAGCTTCGGCGGTAGCGGGAGCGTTGAGCAGTTCTTC. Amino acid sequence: CASSFGGSGSVEQFF.

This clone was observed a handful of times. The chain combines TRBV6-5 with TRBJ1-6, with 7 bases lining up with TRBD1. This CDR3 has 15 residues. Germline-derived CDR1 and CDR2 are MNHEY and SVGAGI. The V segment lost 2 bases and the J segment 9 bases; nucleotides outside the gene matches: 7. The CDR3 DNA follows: TGTGCCAGCAGTTACAGCCAGGGGGTGGTTTCACCCCTCCACTTT. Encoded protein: CASSYSQGVVSPLHF.